These 10 T cell receptor beta chains originate from one sample sequenced in a study of T-cell reconstitution after alpha-beta-depleted transplantation in children listed by TCRdb under 2016. The library was produced with PCR. TCRdb lists the instrument as Illumina HiSeq 2500. To normalize quantification of the TCRbeta repertoire, the TCR libraries were built with molecular barcoding that relied on unique molecular identifiers. Using fastp at Q25 and MiXCR, TCRdb reprocessed the public reads and kept productive beta chains. When rows share a CDR3 protein, they turn into one entry using the most common DNA and genes. The sample table holds some 120,000 distinct CDR3 sequences, of which 9.7% were seen once. The ten most abundant clones make up approximately 25% of the sample. In the paper's terms, the treatment or condition label means: allogeneic hematopoietic cell transplantation with graft depleted of TCRalphabeta T cells and CD19 B cells.

Material: PBMCs, mostly from graft donor cells, obtained 180 days after TCRalphabeta/CD19-depleted stem cell transplant. The receptors here all came from a girl under three years old who had a stem cell transplant for combined immunodeficiency, so the T cells may come from the graft donor.

This clonotype was seen ten or more times. J is TRBJ1-3 and V is TRBV29-1; D is uncertain. This CDR3 is built from 11 residues. CDR1 SQVTM and CDR2 ANQGSEA come from the germline V gene. This CDR3 is CGGETGNTIYF. CDR3 in DNA: TGCGGAGGAGAAACTGGAAACACCATATATTTT.

The chain couples TRBV29-1 to TRBJ2-3; 11 bases map to TRBD2. The CDR3 runs to 14 residues. Germline V gives CDR1 SQVTM, CDR2 ANQGSEA. With V trimmed by 4 bases and J by 5 bases, 5 bases remained unmatched. CDR3 nucleotides: TGCAGCGTTGTACGACTAGCGGGAAAAGATACGCAGTATTTT. Translating it yields CSVVRLAGKDTQYF.

The CDR3 is CASSLSGTDDFWVSPLHF. CDR3 DNA: TGTGCCAGCAGTTTGTCCGGGACGGATGATTTTTGGGTTTCACCCCTCCACTTT. The V and J genes are TRBV27 and TRBJ1-6, with D possibly being TRBD1 (5 bases). CDR1 and CDR2 from the germline V gene are MNHEY and SMNVEV (reference sequence). Trimming stripped 3 bases from V and 9 bases from J, with 24 bases between. CDR3 length equals 18 residues.

This clonotype turned up a few times. The V and J genes are TRBV11-2 and TRBJ2-5; D remains unclear. Germline V gene data show CDR1 as SGHAT and CDR2 as FQNNGV. The CDR3 covers 15 residues. Trimming shortened V by 1 base and J by 0 bases, and 9 bases separated the two germline ends. The CDR3 reads CASSLASRYQETQYF. The CDR3 coding sequence is TGTGCCAGCAGCTTAGCATCTCGGTACCAAGAGACCCAGTACTTC.

At least ten counts were recorded for this clonotype. The chain recombines TRBV7-2 with TRBJ2-2; no clear D gene. This CDR3 is 15 amino acids long. Deletions cut 3 bases from V and 2 bases from J, with 10 bases between. The germline V gene encodes CDR1 SGHTA and CDR2 FQGNSA. CDR3 in DNA: TGTGCCAGCAGCTTCCAACAGACCAACACCGGGGAGCTGTTTTTT. This sequence encodes CASSFQQTNTGELFF. Supplemented by reference TRBV7-2 and TRBJ2-2, the full variable domain reads GAGVSQSPSNKVTEKGKDVELRCDPISGHTALYWYRQSLGQGLEFLIYFQGNSAPDKSGLPSDRFSAERTGGSVSTLTIQRTQQEDSAVYLCASSFQQTNTGELFFGEGSRLTVL.

This clonotype was seen more than once but under ten times. The chain uses TRBV5-1 and TRBJ2-5; D may be TRBD1 or TRBD2 (5 bases each). Trimming removed 5 bases at V and 1 base at J, with 15 bases between. CDR3 length equals 15 residues. In germline, CDR1 is SGHRS, CDR2 YFSETQ. CDR3 DNA: TGCGCCAGCAGACGGGACCAGATATTCCAAGAGACCCAGTACTTC. This gives the protein CASRRDQIFQETQYF.

This clonotype was seen more than once but under ten times. The chain joins TRBV5-1 to TRBJ1-1; D possibly corresponds to TRBD1 (5 bases). The germline V and J ends were trimmed by 2 bases and 3 bases, with 14 bases remaining between them. Looked up from germline, CDR1 is SGHRS and CDR2 is YFSETQ. The CDR3 covers 15 residues. CDR3 loop: CASSFIGKGDTEAFF. CDR3 DNA sequence: TGCGCCAGCAGCTTTATAGGGAAAGGGGACACTGAAGCTTTCTTT. The full variable domain, in which reference TRBV5-1 and TRBJ1-1 provide the parts outside the CDR3, is KAGVTQTPRYLIKTRGQQVTLSCSPISGHRSVSWYQQTPGQGLQFLFEYFSETQRNKGNFPGRFSGRQFSNSRSEMNVSTLELGDSALYLCASSFIGKGDTEAFFGQGTRLTVV.

The sample holds a few counts of this clonotype. The DNA of the CDR3 is TGCAGCGCCTCAGCCAGCGGGGGTTACGAGCAGTACTTC. Its protein is CSASASGGYEQYF. The V and J genes are TRBV29-1 and TRBJ2-7; 8 bases map to TRBD2. Trimming cost V 7 bases and J 4 bases; bases outside gene matches: 9. From germline, CDR1 is SQVTM and CDR2 ANQGSEA. This CDR3 contains 13 residues.

The chain has TRBV7-3 and TRBJ2-3; 10 nucleotides match TRBD1. With 6 bases clipped from V and 7 bases from J, the junction kept 4 bases outside the gene matches. Germline CDR1 reads SGHTA; CDR2 reads FQGTGA. The length of the CDR3 is 13 residues. CDR3 in amino acids: CASRRTGGNTQYF. CDR3 DNA: TGTGCCAGCAGACGGACAGGGGGAAATACGCAGTATTTT.

The V call is TRBV3-1, the J call TRBJ2-7; D is possibly TRBD1 (6 bases). The CDR3 is made up of 14 amino acids. V lost 1 base and J lost 3, with 10 bases in between. Germline values: CDR1 LGHDT, CDR2 YNNKEL (reference sequence). The CDR3 loop reads CASSQVPGDYEQYF. CDR3 bases: TGTGCCAGCAGCCAAGTCCCAGGGGACTACGAGCAGTACTTC.